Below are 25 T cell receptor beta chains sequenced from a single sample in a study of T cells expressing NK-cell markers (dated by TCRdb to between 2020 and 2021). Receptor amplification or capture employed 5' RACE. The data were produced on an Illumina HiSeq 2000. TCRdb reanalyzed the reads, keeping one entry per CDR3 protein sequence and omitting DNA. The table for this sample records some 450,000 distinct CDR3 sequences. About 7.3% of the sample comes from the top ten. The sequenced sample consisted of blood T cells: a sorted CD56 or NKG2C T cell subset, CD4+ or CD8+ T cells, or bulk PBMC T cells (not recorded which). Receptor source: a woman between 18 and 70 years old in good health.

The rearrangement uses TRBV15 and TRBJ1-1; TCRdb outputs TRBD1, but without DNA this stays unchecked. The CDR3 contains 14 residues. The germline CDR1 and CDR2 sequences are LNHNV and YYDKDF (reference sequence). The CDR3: CATSRDRVHTEAFF.

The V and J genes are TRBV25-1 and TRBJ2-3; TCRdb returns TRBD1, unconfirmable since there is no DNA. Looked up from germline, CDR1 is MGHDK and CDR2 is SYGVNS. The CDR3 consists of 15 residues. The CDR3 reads CASSDSGALTDTQYF. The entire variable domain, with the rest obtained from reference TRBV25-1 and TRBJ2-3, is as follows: EADIYQTPRYLVIGTGKKITLECSQTMGHDKMYWYQQDPGMELHLIHYSYGVNSTEKGDLSSESTVSRIRTEHFPLTLESARPSHTSQYLCASSDSGALTDTQYFGPGTRLTVL.

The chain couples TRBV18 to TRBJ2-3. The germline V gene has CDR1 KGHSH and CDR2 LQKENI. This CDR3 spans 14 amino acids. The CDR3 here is CASSPDDGTDTQYF.

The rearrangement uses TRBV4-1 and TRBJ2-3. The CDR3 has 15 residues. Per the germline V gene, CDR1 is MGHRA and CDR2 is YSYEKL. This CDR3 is CASSQGHFVADTQYF.

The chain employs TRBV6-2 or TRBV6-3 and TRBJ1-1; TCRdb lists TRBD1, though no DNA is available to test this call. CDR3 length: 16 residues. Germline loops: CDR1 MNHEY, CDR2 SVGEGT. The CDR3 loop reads CASSYGTGIGATEAFF.

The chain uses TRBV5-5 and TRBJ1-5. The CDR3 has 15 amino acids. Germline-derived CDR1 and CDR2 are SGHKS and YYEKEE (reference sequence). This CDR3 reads CASSLEAGANQPQHF.

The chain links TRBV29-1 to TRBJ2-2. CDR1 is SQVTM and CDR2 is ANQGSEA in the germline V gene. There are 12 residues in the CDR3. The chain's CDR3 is CSGIVGTGELFF.

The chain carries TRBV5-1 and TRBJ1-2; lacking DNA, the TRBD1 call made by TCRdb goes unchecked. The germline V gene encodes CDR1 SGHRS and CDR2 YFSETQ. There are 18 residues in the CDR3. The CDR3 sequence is CASSRTGTGGAADYGYTF.

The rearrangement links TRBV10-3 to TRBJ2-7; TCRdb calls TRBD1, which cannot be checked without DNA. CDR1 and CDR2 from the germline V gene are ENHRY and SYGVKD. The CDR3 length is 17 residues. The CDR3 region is CAISEPGLSQGAYEQYF.

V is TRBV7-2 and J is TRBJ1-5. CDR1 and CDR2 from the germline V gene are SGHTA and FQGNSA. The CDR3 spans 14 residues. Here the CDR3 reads CASSFSEGNQPQHF.

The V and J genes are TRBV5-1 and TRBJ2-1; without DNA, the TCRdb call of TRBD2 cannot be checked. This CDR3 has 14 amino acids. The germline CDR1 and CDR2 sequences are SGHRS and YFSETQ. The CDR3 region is CASSFQREDDEQFF. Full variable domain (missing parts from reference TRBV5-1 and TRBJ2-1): KAGVTQTPRYLIKTRGQQVTLSCSPISGHRSVSWYQQTPGQGLQFLFEYFSETQRNKGNFPGRFSGRQFSNSRSEMNVSTLELGDSALYLCASSFQREDDEQFFGPGTRLTVL.

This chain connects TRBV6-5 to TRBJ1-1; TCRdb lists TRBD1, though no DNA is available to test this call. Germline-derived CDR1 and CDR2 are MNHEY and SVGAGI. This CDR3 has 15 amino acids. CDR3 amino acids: CASSYRPVDRTEAFF.

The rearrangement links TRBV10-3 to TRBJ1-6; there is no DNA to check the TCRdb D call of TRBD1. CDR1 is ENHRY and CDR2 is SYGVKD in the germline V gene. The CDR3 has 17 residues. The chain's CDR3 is CAISDPVSGSYNSPLHF.

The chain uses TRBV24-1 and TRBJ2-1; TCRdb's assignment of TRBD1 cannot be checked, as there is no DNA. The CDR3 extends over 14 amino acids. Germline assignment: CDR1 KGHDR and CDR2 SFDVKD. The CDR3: CATSVGDIYNEQFF.

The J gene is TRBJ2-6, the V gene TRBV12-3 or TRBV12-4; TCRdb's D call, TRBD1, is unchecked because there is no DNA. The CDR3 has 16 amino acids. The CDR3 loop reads CASTVRGPAGANVLTF.

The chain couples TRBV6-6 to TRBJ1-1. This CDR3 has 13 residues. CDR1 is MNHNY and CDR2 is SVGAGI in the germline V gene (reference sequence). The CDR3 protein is CASQLLENTEAFF.

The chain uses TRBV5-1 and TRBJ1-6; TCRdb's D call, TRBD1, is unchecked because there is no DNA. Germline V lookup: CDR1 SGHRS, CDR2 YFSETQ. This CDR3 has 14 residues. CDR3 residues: CASSLESGVSPLHF.

This chain's CDR3 is CASSKLVGYTF. The V call is TRBV12-3 or TRBV12-4, the J call TRBJ1-2. This CDR3 is built from 11 residues.

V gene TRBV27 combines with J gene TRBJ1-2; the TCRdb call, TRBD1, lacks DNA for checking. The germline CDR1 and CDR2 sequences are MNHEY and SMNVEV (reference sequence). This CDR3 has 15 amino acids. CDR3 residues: CASTTLTGRNYGYTF.

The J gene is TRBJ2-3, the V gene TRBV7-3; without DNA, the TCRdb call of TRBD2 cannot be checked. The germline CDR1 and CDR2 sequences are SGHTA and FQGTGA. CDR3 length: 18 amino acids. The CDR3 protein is CASSLMGLAGAGADTQYF.

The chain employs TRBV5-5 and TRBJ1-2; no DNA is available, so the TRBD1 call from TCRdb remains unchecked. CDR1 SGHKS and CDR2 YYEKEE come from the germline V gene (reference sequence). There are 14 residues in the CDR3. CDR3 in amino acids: CASSTRQANYGYTF.

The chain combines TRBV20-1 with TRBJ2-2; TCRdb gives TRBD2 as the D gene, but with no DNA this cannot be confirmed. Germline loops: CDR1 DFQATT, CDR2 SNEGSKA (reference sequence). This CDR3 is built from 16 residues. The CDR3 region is CSARVDRDYNTGELFF.

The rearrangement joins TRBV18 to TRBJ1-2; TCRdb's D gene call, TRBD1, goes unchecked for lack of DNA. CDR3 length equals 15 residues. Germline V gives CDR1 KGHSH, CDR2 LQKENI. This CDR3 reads CASSPGPGAVQGYTF.

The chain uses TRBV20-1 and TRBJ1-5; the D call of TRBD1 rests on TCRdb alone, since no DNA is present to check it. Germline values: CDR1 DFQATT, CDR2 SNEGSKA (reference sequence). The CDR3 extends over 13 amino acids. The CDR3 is CSARGGADQPQHF.

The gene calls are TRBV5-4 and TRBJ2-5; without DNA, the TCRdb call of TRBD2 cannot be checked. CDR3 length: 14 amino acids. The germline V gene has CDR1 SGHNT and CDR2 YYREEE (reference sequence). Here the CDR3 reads CASSEGLNQETQYF. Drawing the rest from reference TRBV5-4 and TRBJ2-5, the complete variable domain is ETGVTQSPTHLIKTRGQQVTLRCSSQSGHNTVSWYQQALGQGPQFIFQYYREEENGRGNFPPRFSGLQFPNYSSELNVNALELDDSALYLCASSEGLNQETQYFGPGTRLLVL.